In this sample, the clone carrying this TCR beta chain turned up once. TCRdb's table, derived via immunoSEQ multiplex PCR, lists solely in-frame clones and lacks some. Among 250,000 to 350,000 clones listed, around nine tenths were seen once. The source of the sample is a study of blood T cell repertoires in COVID-19. This TCR was recovered from a young man with acute or convalescent COVID-19. Sequenced input: peripheral blood.

The CDR3 reads CAGDTGVLSTDTQYF. The CDR3 coding sequence is TGTGCCGGCGACACAGGGGTGTTGAGCACAGATACGCAGTATTTT. The gene calls are TRBV2 and TRBJ2-3; 7 bases are a match to TRBD1. The length of the CDR3 is 15 residues. CDR1 SNHLY and CDR2 FYNNEI come from the germline V gene. V shed 11 bases and J 0 bases; nucleotides not matched to a gene: 11.